Shown below are 16 T cell receptor beta chains from a single sample sequenced in a study of blood T cells in healthy people across ages. A second PCR, run for about 7 to 12 cycles, used a sample-barcoded 5' primer plus a J-beta primer mix. TCRdb re-called the 5' RACE reads with MiXCR, one entry per CDR3 protein. The sample includes 950,000 to 1,200,000 distinct CDR3 sequences, more than 30% seen only once; the top ten take over 10%. Sequenced input: blood. The receptors stem from a man aged 18 to 35 in good health.

V is TRBV4-1 and J is TRBJ2-1; no firm D call. The CDR3 runs 16 residues. V lost 2 bases and J 4 bases, leaving 15 bases between the germline ends. CDR1 is MGHRA and CDR2 is YSYEKL in the germline V gene. CDR3 coding DNA: TGCGCCAGCAGCCAATCAAGGGCAAGGGCTTACAATGAGCAGTTCTTC. Protein product: CASSQSRARAYNEQFF.

This clonotype was found a few times. The V call is TRBV4-1, the J call TRBJ2-1; 8 nucleotides align to TRBD2. This CDR3 contains 15 residues. The germline V gene has CDR1 MGHRA and CDR2 YSYEKL. Trimming at V came to 1 base and at J to 3 bases, leaving 2 bases not matched to a gene. CDR3: CASSQVGLDYNEQFF. CDR3 DNA sequence: TGCGCCAGCAGCCAAGTGGGACTAGACTACAATGAGCAGTTCTTC.

CDR3: CASSPLGTGGIGGEKLFF. The CDR3 nucleotides read TGTGCCAGCAGCCCACTCGGGACAGGGGGCATCGGTGGTGAAAAACTGTTTTTT. The chain recombines TRBV27 with TRBJ1-4, with 12 bases fitting TRBD1. The trim removed 6 bases at V and 7 bases at J, leaving 15 bases unmatched. CDR1 MNHEY and CDR2 SMNVEV come from the germline V gene (reference sequence). The CDR3 covers 18 residues.

This clonotype was detected many times. The chain has TRBV20-1 and TRBJ2-1; 12 bases agree with TRBD2. V dropped 3 bases and J dropped 1; count of bases not matched to a gene: 7. Per germline, CDR1 DFQATT and CDR2 SNEGSKA (reference sequence). The CDR3 totals 17 residues. Here the CDR3 DNA reads TGCAGTGCTAGTCGAACTAGCGGGGGGAAGTCCTACAATGAGCAGTTCTTC. Its translation is CSASRTSGGKSYNEQFF.

The chain carries TRBV10-3 and TRBJ1-6, with D possibly TRBD1 on 6 matching bases. The V gene's germline CDR1 is ENHRY and CDR2 SYGVKD. V lost 0 bases and J lost 9, with 12 bases in between. This CDR3 spans 15 amino acids. CDR3 sequence: CAISESQGPGSPLHF. CDR3 DNA: TGTGCCATCAGTGAGTCACAGGGTCCAGGTTCACCCCTCCACTTT.

The V and J genes are TRBV20-1 and TRBJ2-5; a weak D match, TRBD1 (5 bases). V was shortened by 1 base and J by 1 base, with 16 bases between the two germline ends. Looked up from germline, CDR1 is DFQATT and CDR2 is SNEGSKA (reference sequence). The CDR3 consists of 16 residues. CDR3 protein: CSARVKDKVAQETQYF. The CDR3 DNA sequence: TGCAGTGCTAGAGTGAAGGACAAGGTGGCCCAAGAGACCCAGTACTTC.

V and J are TRBV9 and TRBJ2-1; D uncertain. The CDR3 runs to 15 residues. V was trimmed by 0 bases and J by 4 bases, leaving 11 bases between them. The germline CDR1 and CDR2 sequences are SGDLS and YYNGEE. The CDR3 is CASSVDGFGYNEQFF. The DNA of the CDR3 is TGTGCCAGCAGCGTAGATGGGTTCGGTTACAATGAGCAGTTCTTC.

This clonotype was observed a handful of times. The J gene is TRBJ1-1, the V gene TRBV6-2 or TRBV6-3, with D uncertain. The CDR3 has 13 residues. Per germline, CDR1 MNHEY and CDR2 SVGEGT. Trimming took 0 bases from V and 2 from J, leaving 4 bases between them. The CDR3 bases are TGTGCCAGCAGTTACTCGAGCAACACTGAAGCTTTCTTT. This translates into CASSYSSNTEAFF.

This chain joins TRBV20-1 and TRBJ1-2; 7 positions match TRBD1. CDR3 length: 15 residues. The trim removed 3 bases at V and 0 bases at J, leaving 7 bases unmatched. Germline CDR1 is DFQATT and CDR2 is SNEGSKA (reference sequence). The DNA of the CDR3 is TGCAGTGCTAGCCCCTGGGACAGCCCTAACTATGGCTACACCTTC. Encoded protein: CSASPWDSPNYGYTF.

This clonotype was counted between two and nine times. The chain uses TRBV7-2 and TRBJ2-7, with D perhaps matching TRBD1 (6 bases). The CDR3 runs to 13 residues. CDR1 is SGHTA, CDR2 FQGNSA, per germline. Trimming removed 5 bases from V and 3 bases from J, with 11 bases in between. DNA of the CDR3: TGTGCCAGCAGCCGGGGACAATTCTACGAGCAGTACTTC. This encodes CASSRGQFYEQYF.

CDR3 nucleotide sequence: TGTGCCTGGAGTGTAAACAGGGATTATGGCTACACCTTC. The encoded protein is CAWSVNRDYGYTF. The chain joins TRBV30 to TRBJ1-2; a possible D gene is TRBD1 (6 bases). CDR1 is GTSNPN and CDR2 is SVGIG in the germline V gene (reference sequence). The ends were cut back, 0 bases at V and 5 bases at J, with 10 bases in the middle. This CDR3 has 13 amino acids.

V and J are TRBV5-8 and TRBJ2-5; maybe TRBD2 (5 bases). Between the trimmed V and J ends, which lost 3 bases and 5 bases, there was a span of 11 bases. This CDR3 has 13 amino acids. The germline CDR1 and CDR2 sequences are SGHTS and YDEGEE. The chain's CDR3 is CASSSSWRETQYF. Here the CDR3 DNA reads TGTGCCAGCAGCTCGTCTTGGAGGGAGACCCAGTACTTC.

The chain combines TRBV21-1 with TRBJ1-2; the table's D call, TRBD1, was not checked against the DNA. TRBV21-1 corresponds to a pseudogene. This CDR3 has 17 amino acids. The CDR3 loop is CANSKVPTGHLNYGYTF. The CDR3 DNA is TGTGCCAACAGCAAAGTGCCGACAGGGCACCTTAACTATGGCTACACCTTC.

The J gene is TRBJ2-1, the V gene TRBV6-2 or TRBV6-3; 8 nucleotides match TRBD2. The CDR3 extends over 15 amino acids. The germline gives CDR1 MNHEY, CDR2 SVGEGT. The ends lost 6 bases at V and 2 bases at J; junction bases unmatched: 6. In nucleotides, the CDR3 is TGTGCCAGCAGCAATAGCGGGACGGCCTACAATGAGCAGTTCTTC. This gives the protein CASSNSGTAYNEQFF.

J is TRBJ1-2 and V is TRBV6-2 or TRBV6-3; 7 bases match TRBD1. Germline values: CDR1 MNHEY, CDR2 SVGEGT. The CDR3 contains 12 residues. The V segment lost 6 bases and the J segment 4 bases; nucleotides outside the gene matches: 2. In DNA, the CDR3 is TGTGCCAGCAGGGGACAGTTCTATGGCTACACCTTC. This sequence encodes CASRGQFYGYTF.

This clonotype has just a few counts. The rearrangement uses TRBV11-1 and TRBJ2-7, with 10 bases identical to TRBD1. The ends lost 5 bases at V and 0 bases at J; junction bases unmatched: 13. The CDR3 consists of 18 residues. Germline V gene sequence: CDR1 SGHAT, CDR2 FQDESV (reference sequence). The CDR3 region is CASSPGTGASYLSYEQYF. For the CDR3, the DNA is TGTGCCAGCAGCCCTGGGACAGGGGCATCCTATCTCTCCTACGAGCAGTACTTC. The full variable domain, rest sourced from reference TRBV11-1 and TRBJ2-7, is EAEVAQSPRYKITEKSQAVAFWCDPISGHATLYWYRQILGQGPELLVQFQDESVVDDSQLPKDRFSAERLKGVDSTLKIQPAELGDSAMYLCASSPGTGASYLSYEQYFGPGTRLTVT.